These T cell receptor beta chains were read from a single sample in a study of breast tumors, draining lymph nodes, adjacent tissues. MiXCR was run by TCRdb on the multiplex PCR reads, yielding one entry per CDR3 protein. The profile covers tens of thousands of distinct CDR3 sequences, with roughly 19% appearing a single time and less than 3% taken by the ten largest. The source material was axillary lymph node tissue. Every receptor here comes from a female donor with breast cancer. Some clones in this sample may be carry-over from other donors' samples. Each CDR3 is given with its conserved first and last residue. D genes are given only for firm matches. Some rows have no size entry. The others give once, few or many, or a class for an expanded clone.

d_gene	abundance	v_gene	j_gene	CDR3nt	CDR3aa
TRBD1	many	TRBV4-2	TRBJ1-6	TGTGCCAGCAGCCAGCCTGGACAGGGAAATTCACCCCTCCACTTT	CASSQPGQGNSPLHF
TRBD2	many	TRBV27	TRBJ2-7	TGTGCCAGCAGTCCTATAGCGGGGGGTGGTTACGAGCAGTACTTC	CASSPIAGGGYEQYF
TRBD2	.	TRBV6-7	TRBJ2-3	TGTGCCAGCACCCTATCACGGGGGGACAGCACAGATACGCAGTATTTT	CASTLSRGDSTDTQYF
TRBD2	many	TRBV6-2/TRBV6-3	TRBJ2-5	TGTGCCAGCAAACTAGCGGGAGGTGAGACCCAGTACTTC	CASKLAGGETQYF
.	.	TRBV2	TRBJ1-1	TGTGCCAGCAGAGGGACGGCGAACACTGAAGCTTTCTTT	CASRGTANTEAFF
TRBD2	few	TRBV28	TRBJ2-7	TGTGCCAGCAGTCCCTTAGCGGGCTCCTACGAGCAGTACTTC	CASSPLAGSYEQYF
.	few	TRBV30	TRBJ2-2	TGTGCCTGGAGTAACAAGAACACCGGGGAGCTGTTTTTT	CAWSNKNTGELFF
.	many	TRBV4-3	TRBJ2-7	TGCGCCAGCAGCCAAGATTTGCACAGCGCCTACGAGCAGTACTTC	CASSQDLHSAYEQYF
.	many	TRBV2	TRBJ2-7	TGTGCCAGCAGTGATCTGACAGACTCCTACGAGCAGTACTTC	CASSDLTDSYEQYF
.	medium-sized	TRBV20-1	TRBJ2-1	TGCAGTGCTTGGCCTCCCGGCCGGAATGAGCAGTTCTTC	CSAWPPGRNEQFF
.	many	TRBV11-2	TRBJ2-5	TGTGCCAGCAGCTTAGAATGGGAGACCCAGTACTTC	CASSLEWETQYF
.	many	TRBV7-9	TRBJ1-5	TGTGCCAGCAGCTTAAACAATCAGCCCCAGCATTTT	CASSLNNQPQHF
TRBD2	many	TRBV19	TRBJ2-1	TGTGCCAGTAGTAGGGGACTACCCAATGAGCAGTTCTTC	CASSRGLPNEQFF
.	many	TRBV20-1	TRBJ2-5	TGCAGTGCTAGTATTCAGAAACAAGAGACCCAGTACTTC	CSASIQKQETQYF
TRBD1	many	TRBV29-1	TRBJ2-1	TGCAGCGTAGGGGACAGGGACTACAATGAGCAGTTCTTC	CSVGDRDYNEQFF
.	many	TRBV7-2	TRBJ1-6	TGTGCCAGCAGCTTAGGAAGCTCACCCCTCCACTTT	CASSLGSSPLHF
.	many	TRBV25-1	TRBJ2-5	TGTGCCAGCTGTAGGAGGAGCGGAGAGACCCAGTACTTC	CASCRRSGETQYF
TRBD1	many	TRBV20-1	TRBJ2-3	TGCAGTGCTAATTCCCCGGGACAGGGGATATCGGATACGCAGTATTTT	CSANSPGQGISDTQYF
.	many	TRBV5-6	TRBJ2-1	TGTGCCAGCAGCTTGGTAAGGGACGGCTCCTACAATGAGCAGTTCTTC	CASSLVRDGSYNEQFF
.	.	TRBV6-1	TRBJ2-3	TGTGCCAGCAGTGAACTGGGAACCACCACAGATACGCAGTATTTT	CASSELGTTTDTQYF
.	many	TRBV7-3	TRBJ1-6	TGTGCCAGCAGCTCCAAACGGAATTCACCCCTCCACTTT	CASSSKRNSPLHF
TRBD2	many	TRBV5-1	TRBJ2-5	TGCGCCAGCACGAGAGCGGGAGAGGGAGAGACCCAGTACTTC	CASTRAGEGETQYF
.	many	TRBV3-1	TRBJ1-5	TGTGCCAGCAGCCAAGTTAGGGATCAGCCCCAGCATTTT	CASSQVRDQPQHF
.	many	TRBV4-1	TRBJ2-7	TGCGCCAGCAGCCAATCGCTGGGCGGCCCGGGGGAGCAGTACTTC	CASSQSLGGPGEQYF
TRBD1	.	TRBV6-1	TRBJ2-3	TGTGCCAGCAGGCGGCCGGGACAGGGGATTACAGATACGCAGTATTTT	CASRRPGQGITDTQYF
.	many	TRBV6-6	TRBJ1-2	TGTGCCAGCTCAAAAAGCCGGGGTAACAGGGATGATGGCTACACCTTC	CASSKSRGNRDDGYTF
TRBD2	.	TRBV4-3	TRBJ2-1	TGCGCCAGCAGCCAAGCCCCCAACCTAGGACTAGCGGGAGAGAGCCCCTCCTACAATGAGCAGTTCTTC	CASSQAPNLGLAGESPSYNEQFF
.	many	TRBV7-2	TRBJ1-2	TGTGCCAGCAGCTTAGATAGCATAGGGGCAGACTATGGCTACACCTTC	CASSLDSIGADYGYTF
.	many	TRBV19	TRBJ2-3	TGTGCCAGTAGTACCCCCAGGGGATTTCAGCAGTATTTT	CASSTPRGFQQYF
TRBD1	many	TRBV10-2	TRBJ1-4	TGCGCCAGCAGTTTCGACAGGGGGGAAAAACTGTTTTTT	CASSFDRGEKLFF
.	many	TRBV5-6	TRBJ2-7	TGTGCCAGCAGCCCGACCTATGGGGTCTACGAGCAGTACTTC	CASSPTYGVYEQYF
.	many	TRBV5-1	TRBJ2-5	TGCGCCAGCAGCTTGCCCCAAGAGACCCAGTACTTC	CASSLPQETQYF
TRBD2	many	TRBV9	TRBJ2-5	TGTGCCAGCAGCGGGGGACTAGCCGAAGAGACCCAGTACTTC	CASSGGLAEETQYF
.	many	TRBV30	TRBJ2-5	TGTGCCTGGGGAGGGGGGTTCCAAGAGACCCAGTACTTC	CAWGGGFQETQYF
TRBD2	once	TRBV28	TRBJ2-1	TGTGCCAGCAGCAGACTAGCGGGAGGGGATGAGCAGTTCTTC	CASSRLAGGDEQFF
.	many	TRBV6-1	TRBJ2-2	TGTGCCAGCAGTGAAGTTGGGGGGTTGGGGACCGGGGAGCTGTTTTTT	CASSEVGGLGTGELFF
TRBD1	many	TRBV7-2	TRBJ2-1	TGTGCCAGCAGCAGGGACAGGTTCAATGAGCAGTTCTTC	CASSRDRFNEQFF
TRBD1	many	TRBV7-2	TRBJ1-2	TGTGCCAGCAGCTTCCAGGGACAGGGGTCTGGCTACACCTTC	CASSFQGQGSGYTF
TRBD1	few	TRBV28	TRBJ1-2	TGTGCCAGCAGTTTCGGGACAGGGGGCGCACAGGGCTACACCTTC	CASSFGTGGAQGYTF
.	.	TRBV6-1	TRBJ2-5	TGTGCCAGCAGTGATTTACAGGGTTTCGGTCAAGAGACCCAGTACTTC	CASSDLQGFGQETQYF
TRBD1	.	TRBV11-2	TRBJ2-5	TGTGCCAGCAGCTTATCAGGGGGACAAGAGACCCAGTACTTC	CASSLSGGQETQYF
.	many	TRBV20-1	TRBJ2-7	TGCAGTGCTAGCGATTCCGGGAGATCCTACGAGCAGTACTTC	CSASDSGRSYEQYF
TRBD1	many	TRBV6-5	TRBJ1-2	TGTGCCAGCAGTTTTCACCGGGCGGGACAGAAGAACTATGGCTACACCTTC	CASSFHRAGQKNYGYTF
.	many	TRBV11-2	TRBJ2-1	TGTGCCAGCAGCTTAGGAGGGCTCGCGAATGAGCAGTTCTTC	CASSLGGLANEQFF
.	many	TRBV19	TRBJ1-3	TGTGCCAGTAGTATCCGATTTACCTCTGGAAACACCATATATTTT	CASSIRFTSGNTIYF
TRBD1	many	TRBV5-8	TRBJ2-5	TGTGCCAGCAGCGCGACAGGGGGAGAGACCCAGTACTTC	CASSATGGETQYF
.	many	TRBV4-1	TRBJ1-5	TGCGCCAGCAGCCAGGGACCTCACCCCAATCAGCCCCAGCATTTT	CASSQGPHPNQPQHF
.	many	TRBV7-9	TRBJ1-6	TGTGCCAGCAGCTTAGGGGGTGAGAGGGGCCCCCTCCACTTT	CASSLGGERGPLHF
TRBD1	many	TRBV7-6	TRBJ2-7	TGTGCCAGCAGCTCGCGGACAGGCTCCTACGAGCAGTACTTC	CASSSRTGSYEQYF
TRBD1	.	TRBV5-4	TRBJ1-6	TGTGCCAGCAGCACGTGGACAGGGGGCATGAGTTCGCCCCTCCACTTT	CASSTWTGGMSSPLHF
TRBD1	many	TRBV11-3	TRBJ2-1	TGTGCCAGCAGCGCGCGCACAGGGGATCCGAGACGGTTCTTC	CASSARTGDPRRFF
.	few	TRBV12-3/TRBV12-4	TRBJ1-3	TGTGCCAGCAGTTTGTACGGATACTCTGGAAACACCATATATTTT	CASSLYGYSGNTIYF